Below, 14 T cell receptor beta chains from the same sample are listed, as sequenced in a study of T cell changes during pregnancy in multiple sclerosis. TCRdb keeps only in-frame clones here, not all; method: immunoSEQ multiplex PCR. Counted here are 75,000 to 95,000 clones, 80% to 95% occurring once; the ten biggest clones make up about 1.6%. Sequenced here: peripheral blood, sampled in the first trimester of pregnancy. These TCRs come from a female donor with multiple sclerosis, enrolled in a pregnancy study.

The chain joins TRBV5-6 to TRBJ1-2; TRBD1 agrees at 8 bases. V gave up 3 bases and J gave up 4 bases; unmatched junction bases: 5. Germline V gene lookup returns CDR1 SGHDT and CDR2 YYEEEE. The CDR3 sequence is 14 residues long. CDR3 residues: CASSYQGAIYGYTF. CDR3 nucleotides: TGTGCCAGCAGCTACCAGGGGGCGATCTATGGCTACACCTTC.

This clone was seen once. This chain uses TRBV5-1 with TRBJ1-1; TRBD1 might be the D (5 bases). V was cut by 1 base and J by 1 base, with 8 bases left in between. This CDR3 comprises 14 residues. Germline V CDR1 and CDR2: SGHRS, YFSETQ. DNA of the CDR3: TGCGCCAGCAGCTTGTTTGACAGGAACACTGAAGCTTTCTTT. This translates into CASSLFDRNTEAFF.

The J gene is TRBJ2-7, the V gene TRBV27; 8 nucleotides line up with TRBD1. The CDR3 extends over 14 amino acids. CDR1 is MNHEY, CDR2 SMNVEV, per germline (reference sequence). V shed 3 bases and J 3 bases; nucleotides not matched to a gene: 4. CDR3 loop: CASSFGTGLYEQYF. CDR3 sequence (DNA): TGTGCCAGCAGTTTCGGGACAGGACTCTACGAGCAGTACTTC.

V and J are TRBV30 and TRBJ2-3; no firm D call. Germline CDR1 and CDR2: GTSNPN and SVGIG (reference sequence). The CDR3 is 13 residues long. Between the trimmed V and J ends, which lost 1 base and 4 bases, there was a span of 9 bases. The CDR3, as DNA: TGTGCCTGGAGTGCCGACTTATCAGATACGCAGTATTTT. Protein sequence: CAWSADLSDTQYF.

The V call is TRBV6-6, the J call TRBJ2-7; D perhaps matches TRBD2 (5 bases). The V gene lost 0 bases and the J gene lost 7 bases, with 7 bases spanning the gap. The CDR3 has 12 amino acids. From germline, CDR1 is MNHNY and CDR2 SVGAGI (reference sequence). The CDR3 coding sequence is TGTGCCAGCAGTTACTCGGGCGGGGAGCAGTACTTC. Its translation: CASSYSGGEQYF.

The J gene is TRBJ1-3, the V gene TRBV4-1, with a possible D match to TRBD1 (5 bases). Trimming took 0 bases from V and 0 from J, leaving 9 bases between them. Looked up from germline, CDR1 is MGHRA and CDR2 is YSYEKL. This CDR3 is 16 amino acids long. In nucleotides, the CDR3 is TGCGCCAGCAGCCAAGATCCGACAGTCTCTGGAAACACCATATATTTT. Protein sequence: CASSQDPTVSGNTIYF.

The chain carries TRBV7-6 and TRBJ2-7; a weak D match, TRBD2 (7 bases). The CDR3 runs 15 residues. CDR1 SGHVS and CDR2 FNYEAQ come from the germline V gene. Trimming left V 1 base short and J 5 bases short, with 15 bases between. The CDR3 DNA follows: TGTGCCAGCAGCTTAGAGGCGGGGGCTTTAAACGAGCAGTACTTC. Encoded protein: CASSLEAGALNEQYF. Combining the CDR3 with reference TRBV7-6 and TRBJ2-7 gives the whole variable domain GAGVSQSPRYKVTKRGQDVALRCDPISGHVSLYWYRQALGQGPEFLTYFNYEAQQDKSGLPNDRFSAERPEGSISTLTIQRTEQRDSAMYRCASSLEAGALNEQYFGPGTRLTVT.

This rearrangement joins TRBV6-1 to TRBJ2-1; TRBD2 aligns across 7 bases. The CDR3 has 13 residues. Germline V gene sequence: CDR1 MNHNS, CDR2 SASEGT. V shed 4 bases, J shed 8 bases, and the junction held 5 bases outside the gene matches. The CDR3 here is CASSGLANDEQFF. The CDR3 region has the DNA TGTGCCAGCAGTGGACTAGCTAATGATGAGCAGTTCTTC.

J is TRBJ2-3 and V is TRBV5-4; 10 bases fit TRBD2. This CDR3 spans 17 amino acids. The ends lost 4 bases at V and 4 bases at J; junction bases unmatched: 12. Germline CDR1 SGHNT, CDR2 YYREEE (reference sequence). Here the CDR3 DNA reads TGTGCCAGCAGCCTTTTACCACTAGCGGGAATGTCAGATACGCAGTATTTT. Translated, it gives CASSLLPLAGMSDTQYF.

The CDR3 sequence is CASSYLARAPYEQYF. The CDR3 DNA sequence: TGTGCCAGCAGTTACCTGGCGCGAGCGCCGTACGAGCAGTACTTC. The V and J genes are TRBV6-5 and TRBJ2-7; no firm D call. The germline V and J ends were trimmed by 2 bases and 4 bases, with 15 bases remaining between them. This CDR3 spans 15 amino acids. Germline V gives CDR1 MNHEY, CDR2 SVGAGI.

The chain joins TRBV7-2 to TRBJ1-2; D may be TRBD1 (5 bases). V was trimmed by 1 base and J by 8 bases, leaving 17 bases between them. CDR3 size: 15 residues. In germline, CDR1 is SGHTA, CDR2 FQGNSA. In DNA, the CDR3 is TGTGCCAGCAGCTTAGTGTGGGACGGGGGAAGCGGCTACACCTTC. This encodes CASSLVWDGGSGYTF.

This sequence joins TRBV27 and TRBJ2-3; D is possibly TRBD2 (5 bases). Germline-derived CDR1 and CDR2 are MNHEY and SMNVEV (reference sequence). The V end lost 3 bases, the J end lost 5 bases, and 9 bases lay between the germline ends. The CDR3 extends over 13 amino acids. CDR3 nucleotides: TGTGCCAGCAGTTTGGGAGTTAGAGATACGCAGTATTTT. Protein sequence: CASSLGVRDTQYF.

The chain recombines TRBV4-3 with TRBJ2-7; TRBD1 matches at 9 bases. CDR1 LGHNA and CDR2 YSLEER come from the germline V gene. This CDR3 is built from 20 residues. After removal of 0 bases from V and 3 bases from J, the junction contained 18 bases not matched to a gene. The CDR3 protein is CASSQDLSGDRGQGLYEQYF. DNA for the CDR3: TGCGCCAGCAGCCAAGATCTCTCGGGGGACCGGGGACAGGGACTCTACGAGCAGTACTTC.

The chain couples TRBV18 to TRBJ2-4, with TRBD2 identical over 8 bases. Germline lookup yields CDR1 KGHSH and CDR2 LQKENI. The CDR3 sequence is 12 residues long. V shed 5 bases and J 7 bases; nucleotides not matched to a gene: 1. CDR3 loop: CASSSGGNIQYF. The CDR3 bases are TGTGCCAGCTCATCGGGGGGGAACATTCAGTACTTC.